Shown below are 7 T cell receptor beta chains from a single sample sequenced in a study of T cells in Graves' hyperthyroidism and ophthalmopathy. Authors of the study amplified TCR beta CDR3 regions from RNA transcripts. The primer set for the first-round RT-PCR of the TCR CDR3 was HTBI. TCRdb called the multiplex PCR reads again in MiXCR, with one record for every CDR3 protein. The sample gives about 130,000 distinct CDR3 sequences, less than 25% of which show up once; about 67% is in the top ten. Sequences were obtained from blood. The receptors come from a woman between 45 and 60 years old with Graves' hyperthyroidism that later progressed to Graves' ophthalmopathy.

This clonotype was detected ten times or more. The chain joins TRBV12-3 or TRBV12-4 to TRBJ2-7; D may be TRBD1 (5 bases). V lost 6 bases to trimming and J lost 1 base, with 16 bases between them. The CDR3 consists of 15 residues. Written as DNA, the CDR3 is TGTGCCAGCAGCCCCGACAGTCCGAGATCCTACGAGCAGTACTTC. Residues: CASSPDSPRSYEQYF.

V usage is TRBV6-2 or TRBV6-3 and J usage is TRBJ1-4; D call uncertain. Germline V gene lookup returns CDR1 MNHEY and CDR2 SVGEGT. There are 16 residues in the CDR3. Trimming stripped 4 bases from V and 5 bases from J, with 17 bases between. The CDR3 DNA reads TGTGCCAGCAGTTCCTATTGGACGGGATCCAATGAAAAACTGTTTTTT. Translation gives CASSSYWTGSNEKLFF.

In this sample, this clonotype turned up many times. The chain links TRBV11-2 to TRBJ2-1; D possibly corresponds to TRBD2 (6 bases). Germline V gene sequence: CDR1 SGHAT, CDR2 FQNNGV. The length of the CDR3 is 14 residues. V lost 0 bases to trimming and J lost 6 bases, with 9 bases between them. CDR3 coding DNA: TGTGCCAGCAGCTTAGAGGGGAGGAGCAATGAGCAGTTCTTC. It is translated as CASSLEGRSNEQFF.

The sample holds many counts of this clonotype. The chain couples TRBV6-1 to TRBJ2-7, with 14 bases lining up with TRBD2. The CDR3 covers 17 residues. Per germline, CDR1 MNHNS and CDR2 SASEGT. V lost 5 bases to trimming and J lost 6 bases; unmatched junction nucleotides: 12. This CDR3 is CASSRRTSGRYPFEQYF. The CDR3 DNA reads TGTGCCAGCAGTCGCAGGACTAGCGGGAGGTATCCTTTCGAGCAGTACTTC.

This clonotype turned up a few times. This rearrangement joins TRBV7-2 to TRBJ1-2; no definite D call. V shed 2 bases and J shed 4 bases, with 11 bases lying between them. This CDR3 has 14 residues. Germline CDR1 and CDR2: SGHTA and FQGNSA. The CDR3 nucleotides are TGTGCCAGCAGCTTAAGGGTGACTGGCTATGGCTACACCTTC. Its protein product is CASSLRVTGYGYTF. Using reference TRBV7-2 and TRBJ1-2 for the parts outside the CDR3, the full variable domain is GAGVSQSPSNKVTEKGKDVELRCDPISGHTALYWYRQSLGQGLEFLIYFQGNSAPDKSGLPSDRFSAERTGGSVSTLTIQRTQQEDSAVYLCASSLRVTGYGYTFGSGTRLTVV.

This clonotype showed up many times. This chain links TRBV7-9 with TRBJ2-2; 9 bases fit TRBD2. Losses at the gene ends were 4 bases for V and 4 bases for J; bases not matched to a gene: 10. This CDR3 is 17 amino acids long. The germline CDR1 and CDR2 sequences are SEHNR and FQNEAQ (reference sequence). The CDR3 here is CASSSMGLAGSTGELFF. Written as DNA, the CDR3 is TGTGCCAGCAGCTCCATGGGCCTAGCGGGAAGCACCGGGGAGCTGTTTTTT. Complete variable domain (other parts from reference TRBV7-9 and TRBJ2-2): DTGVSQNPRHKITKRGQNVTFRCDPISEHNRLYWYRQTLGQGPEFLTYFQNEAQLEKSRLLSDRFSAERPKGSFSTLEIQRTEQGDSAMYLCASSSMGLAGSTGELFFGEGSRLTVL.

This clonotype was picked up a small number of times. This chain joins TRBV29-1 and TRBJ2-2; D gene uncertain. The CDR3 is 14 residues long. Germline loops: CDR1 SQVTM, CDR2 ANQGSEA. With 7 bases removed from V and 0 bases from J, the gap between germline ends came to 12 bases. The CDR3 protein is CSGEADANTGELFF. The DNA for the CDR3 is TGCAGCGGGGAAGCAGACGCGAACACCGGGGAGCTGTTTTTT.